These 20 T cell receptor beta chains originate from one sample sequenced in a study of long-term antiretroviral therapy in people with HIV. Survey-level resolution applied to immunoSEQ assay v3.0. Repertoires were generated with immunoSEQ multiplex PCR, while TCRdb's copy carries only in-frame clones and drops some. The sample shows 25,000 to 30,000 clones, about 82% of them seen only once. Sample: unsorted PBMCs, taken 0.8 years before starting antiretroviral therapy. These receptors came from a young man with HIV.

For the CDR3, the DNA is TGTGCCAGCAGCCGGGTGGCTAGCGGGGGGCGTGATGAGCAGTTCTTC. It codes for CASSRVASGGRDEQFF. The chain carries TRBV27 and TRBJ2-1; 11 bases align to TRBD2. Germline V gives CDR1 MNHEY, CDR2 SMNVEV (reference sequence). CDR3 size: 16 residues. V shed 6 bases, J shed 8 bases, and the junction held 12 bases outside the gene matches.

The chain uses TRBV13 and TRBJ1-1; possibly TRBD1 for D (5 bases). Looked up from germline, CDR1 is PRHDT and CDR2 is FYEKMQ (reference sequence). Trimming removed 2 bases at V and 1 base at J, with 8 bases between. The CDR3 is made up of 14 amino acids. CDR3 bases: TGTGCCAGCAGCTTAAGGGGTGGGAACACTGAAGCTTTCTTT. It codes for CASSLRGGNTEAFF.

CDR3 in DNA: TGTGCCAGCAGCTTAGGGGTTTTCGGTACAATCAGTGAGCAGTTCTTC. Translation: CASSLGVFGTISEQFF. The chain carries TRBV7-9 and TRBJ2-1; D gene ambiguous. CDR1 and CDR2 (germline): SEHNR, FQNEAQ (reference sequence). V lost 1 base, J lost 9 bases, and 19 bases lay in between. The CDR3 is 16 amino acids.

The V gene is TRBV28, the J gene TRBJ2-1; 15 nucleotides align to TRBD2. This CDR3 is 16 amino acids long. The germline V gene encodes CDR1 MDHEN and CDR2 SYDVKM. J was trimmed by 7 bases and V by 5 bases; bases with no gene match: 6. The DNA of the CDR3 is TGTGCCAGCAGTACCCCCGGGACTAGCGGGAGGAATGAGCAGTTCTTC. Protein product: CASSTPGTSGRNEQFF.

V usage is TRBV18 and J usage is TRBJ2-1; TRBD2 is a possible D gene (6 bases). The germline V gene has CDR1 KGHSH and CDR2 LQKENI. The CDR3 runs 13 residues. Trimming left V 0 bases short and J 8 bases short, with 8 bases between. The CDR3 region has the DNA TGTGCCAGCTCACCACCGACGGGAGATGAGCAGTTCTTC. Translated: CASSPPTGDEQFF.

The chain is built from TRBV10-2 and TRBJ1-2, with 8 bases fitting TRBD1. Germline V CDR1 and CDR2: WSHSY, SAAADI. CDR3 length equals 14 residues. V trimming: 10 bases; J trimming: 7 bases; junction bases outside the gene matches: 14. The CDR3 nucleotides are TGCGCCACCTACCCCCGACAGGGGCCTAGTGGCTACACCTTC. This translates into CATYPRQGPSGYTF.

This sequence joins TRBV7-9 and TRBJ1-1; D may be TRBD1 (6 bases). Germline V gene sequence: CDR1 SEHNR, CDR2 FQNEAQ (reference sequence). Between the trimmed V and J ends, which lost 3 bases and 11 bases, there was a span of 22 bases. The CDR3 is made up of 15 amino acids. The DNA of the CDR3 is TGTGCCAGCAGCTTCCCGACGACAGGTCTCTCAGGGGCTTTCTTT. Translation gives CASSFPTTGLSGAFF.

This clone was counted once. The chain links TRBV6-5 to TRBJ1-5, with a weak D call TRBD1 (5 bases). CDR3 length equals 15 residues. CDR1 MNHEY and CDR2 SVGAGI come from the germline V gene. V gave up 0 bases and J gave up 3 bases, with 9 bases separating them. The DNA for the CDR3 is TGTGCCAGCAGTTACTCCAGGGTAGACAATCAGCCCCAGCATTTT. Amino acid sequence: CASSYSRVDNQPQHF.

This chain joins TRBV5-4 and TRBJ1-2; 7 bases line up with TRBD1. After removal of 7 bases from V and 2 bases from J, the junction contained 17 bases not matched to a gene. The CDR3 has 17 amino acids. The germline V gene encodes CDR1 SGHNT and CDR2 YYREEE (reference sequence). CDR3: CASANPPTGAANYGYTF. CDR3 sequence (DNA): TGTGCCAGCGCCAACCCCCCAACAGGGGCCGCAAACTATGGCTACACCTTC.

V gene TRBV5-4 combines with J gene TRBJ2-3; D is unclear. The CDR3 totals 14 residues. V was pared by 2 bases and J by 3 bases, with 10 bases between. Looked up from germline, CDR1 is SGHNT and CDR2 is YYREEE (reference sequence). CDR3 in DNA: TGTGCCAGCAGCTTCCCTGGTGGGACAGATACGCAGTATTTT. This encodes CASSFPGGTDTQYF.

This clone was seen a single time. The chain links TRBV18 to TRBJ1-3; tentatively, D is TRBD1 (6 bases). Trimming left V 3 bases short and J 0 bases short, with 15 bases between. The germline CDR1 and CDR2 sequences are KGHSH and LQKENI. This CDR3 has 17 residues. For the CDR3, the DNA is TGTGCCAGCTCACCCCCGGACAGTCTGAGCTCTGGAAACACCATATATTTT. Encoded protein: CASSPPDSLSSGNTIYF.

This clone has just a few counts. The V call is TRBV5-4, the J call TRBJ1-2; D uncertain. Per germline, CDR1 SGHNT and CDR2 YYREEE (reference sequence). The length of the CDR3 is 13 residues. The V end lost 3 bases, the J end lost 4 bases, and 10 bases lay between the germline ends. CDR3 in amino acids: CASSSVMGYGYTF. CDR3 sequence (DNA): TGTGCCAGCAGCTCTGTAATGGGCTATGGCTACACCTTC.

The V call is TRBV2, the J call TRBJ2-5, with D possibly matching TRBD1 (5 bases). Per the germline V gene, CDR1 is SNHLY and CDR2 is FYNNEI. Trimming stripped 7 bases from V and 4 bases from J, with 13 bases between. The CDR3 runs 13 residues. CDR3 DNA sequence: TGTGCCAGCATGATTGGGGCGCGAGAGACCCAGTACTTC. Its translation: CASMIGARETQYF.

This clone was observed once. The chain employs TRBV6-1 and TRBJ2-7; D perhaps matches TRBD1 (6 bases). V shed 8 bases and J shed 2 bases, with 10 bases lying between them. CDR3 length equals 12 residues. Germline V CDR1 and CDR2: MNHNS, SASEGT. Written as DNA, the CDR3 is TGTGCCAGCGGGGACATAGCCTACGAGCAGTACTTC. Its protein is CASGDIAYEQYF.

The V and J genes are TRBV9 and TRBJ2-1, with D possibly being TRBD2 (6 bases). The V end was cut by 2 bases, the J end by 1 base, with 16 bases between. The CDR3 extends over 17 amino acids. Germline V gene sequence: CDR1 SGDLS, CDR2 YYNGEE. CDR3 protein: CASSVATHRGSYNEQFF. CDR3 sequence (DNA): TGTGCCAGCAGCGTTGCCACCCATCGGGGGTCCTACAATGAGCAGTTCTTC. The full variable domain, in which reference TRBV9 and TRBJ2-1 provide the parts outside the CDR3, is DSGVTQTPKHLITATGQRVTLRCSPRSGDLSVYWYQQSLDQGLQFLIQYYNGEERAKGNILERFSAQQFPDLHSELNLSSLELGDSALYFCASSVATHRGSYNEQFFGPGTRLTVL.

This chain uses TRBV9 with TRBJ1-3, with a tentative D call TRBD1 (6 bases). The CDR3 contains 12 residues. In germline, CDR1 is SGDLS, CDR2 YYNGEE. V was cut by 5 bases and J by 11 bases, with 14 bases left in between. The CDR3 DNA reads TGTGCCAGCAGAGACCCCAGGGGCTCCATATATTTT. Its protein product is CASRDPRGSIYF.

This clone has more than one count but fewer than ten. The chain couples TRBV5-1 to TRBJ2-7, with TRBD1 identical over 8 bases. The CDR3 has 13 residues. After removal of 7 bases from V and 3 bases from J, the junction contained 6 bases not matched to a gene. Germline-derived CDR1 and CDR2 are SGHRS and YFSETQ. The CDR3 loop is CASRGQGIYEQYF. Written as DNA, the CDR3 is TGCGCCAGCCGCGGACAGGGAATCTACGAGCAGTACTTC.

A few counts support this clone. The chain couples TRBV2 to TRBJ1-3, with TRBD1 as a possible D gene (6 bases). CDR1 is SNHLY and CDR2 is FYNNEI in the germline V gene. V dropped 9 bases and J dropped 0 bases, with 9 bases sitting between them. This CDR3 comprises 13 residues. CDR3 amino acids: CARQGLSGNTIYF. The CDR3 DNA reads as TGTGCCAGACAGGGACTCTCTGGAAACACCATATATTTT.

The sample holds a few counts of this clone. The rearrangement links TRBV5-1 to TRBJ2-2; 10 bases fit TRBD2. CDR3 size: 16 residues. In germline, CDR1 is SGHRS, CDR2 YFSETQ. V shed 3 bases and J 8 bases; nucleotides not matched to a gene: 10. CDR3 nucleotides: TGCGCCAGCAGCTCCCAAGCGGGAGGGCCGGTAGGGGAGCTGTTTTTT. Translation: CASSSQAGGPVGELFF.

This sequence joins TRBV7-9 and TRBJ2-2; TRBD2 matches 11 bases. CDR1 and CDR2 from the germline V gene are SEHNR and FQNEAQ (reference sequence). Losses at the gene ends were 6 bases for V and 6 bases for J; bases not matched to a gene: 6. The CDR3 length is 15 residues. This CDR3 is CASRGIAGGPGELFF. The CDR3 coding sequence is TGTGCCAGCAGGGGAATAGCGGGAGGGCCCGGGGAGCTGTTTTTT.